This T cell receptor beta chain stems from a study of OX40 agonist ivuxolimab in advanced cancers. General notes on the study: Ivuxolimab, which targeted the costimulatory receptor OX40 (CD134), was an agonistic, fully human IgG2 monoclonal antibody. Intravenous ivuxolimab was administered to patients every 2 weeks at six dose levels: 0.01, 0.1, 0.3, 1.5, 3 and 10 mg/kg. Among the 50 to 55 dose-escalation patients, around 19 had hepatocellular carcinoma, 15 or so melanoma, 9 renal cell carcinoma and 9 head and neck cancer. In the dose-escalation cohort, roughly four fifths of patients were male, and the mean age was roughly 60 years, with a range of 23 to 79. Patients were allowed to have had prior anti-PD-1, anti-PD-L1 or anti-CTLA-4 therapy, and approximately 40% of the dose-escalation patients had previously received checkpoint inhibitors. Partial responses occurred in three dose-escalation patients: two with cutaneous melanoma and one with hepatocellular carcinoma. The purpose of peripheral TCRbeta sequencing was to test whether ivuxolimab changed TCR sequence diversity and led to clonal T-cell expansion. The paper covers the monotherapy dose-escalation part of the phase I ivuxolimab trial, which included N of about 51 patients.

The CDR3, cysteine through phenylalanine, is 15 amino acids long. The retained sequence is limited to the CDR3, 45 bases, with the frame set at the first base. V is shortened by 0 bases, J by 3 bases, and the region joining them spans 12 bases. Sequences SGHRS (CDR1) and YFSETQ (CDR2) are obtained from the germline V gene. For sequencing of the TCRbeta CDR3 region, genomic DNA was extracted from the sorted cells. The immunoSEQ Assay was used to sequence the TCRbeta CDR3 regions. TCRdb retrieved this table from immuneACCESS and kept in-frame rearrangements only. Not all clones are present; in checked studies, unresolved V genes account for under half, and no reason is known for the remainder. In all, the sample holds 80,000 to 95,000 clones, and around 84% of those were seen once. The leading ten clones occupy 1.5% to 2% of the sample. Worth noting for this clone: Its antigen has not been determined. Base qualities were left out, and no much larger clone turns up one base away.

Study-wide findings and limitations: After ivuxolimab, CD8+ T cells had more expanded clones than CD4+ T cells on average. Low levels of normalized T-cell clonal expansion were also seen in some nonresponding patients. Which antigens the clonally expanded peripheral T cells were specific for was not determined. At doses from 0.1 to 3.0 mg/kg, clonal expansion was seen in both CD4+ and CD8+ blood T cells between baseline and week 6. In partial responders in the 0.1-3.0 mg/kg groups, normalized peripheral clonal expansion was found to be among the lowest, especially among CD8+ T cells.

The trial excluded patients who had a history of autoimmune disease or who were on systemic immunosuppression. In every dose cohort, peripheral blood was drawn for TCR sequencing at baseline, cycle 4 day 1, and cycle 7 day 1. Samples were obtained from an open-label, multicenter, first-in-human phase I dose-escalation trial of ivuxolimab. Adults with locally advanced or metastatic head and neck squamous cell, hepatocellular, melanoma or renal cell carcinoma were enrolled in the trial. Before TCR sequencing, CD4+ T cells and CD8+ T cells from peripheral blood were sorted into separate populations. This receptor was obtained from an adult with an advanced solid tumor such as melanoma, head and neck, liver or kidney cancer. The sequencing used CD4+ or CD8+ T cells sorted from blood, collected in a trial of the OX40 agonist ivuxolimab. Rearrangement joined TRBV5-1 to TRBJ1-2; too little of a D gene remains to name it. The CDR3 region: CASSLGQVGDYGYTF. The nucleotides are TGCGCCAGCAGCTTGGGCCAGGTCGGGGACTATGGCTACACCTTC.